What follows are 16 T cell receptor beta chains derived from one specimen sequenced in a study of T cells in tuberculosis. TCRdb's table, derived via immunoSEQ multiplex PCR, lists solely in-frame clones and lacks some. The table has nearly 60,000 clones, around 90% seen once. Sorting used thawed, overnight-rested PBMC stained with anti-CD3, a viability dye and GMM-loaded CD1B tetramer. The CD1B tetramers carried C32 glucose monomycolate purified from Rhodococcus equi. Sequences were obtained from CD1b-GMM tetramer-negative cells sorted from PBMCs. Receptors originate from an adult woman with latent tuberculosis.

The chain is built from TRBV15 and TRBJ2-7, with a possible D match to TRBD1 (6 bases). The V end lost 0 bases, the J end lost 1 base, and 10 bases lay between the germline ends. The CDR3 is 15 residues long. Germline CDR1 and CDR2: LNHNV and YYDKDF (reference sequence). CDR3 residues: CATSREEDSSYEQYF. The CDR3, as DNA: TGTGCCACCAGCAGAGAGGAGGACAGTTCCTACGAGCAGTACTTC.

The chain uses TRBV27 and TRBJ2-1; 8 positions agree with TRBD1. V gave up 5 bases and J gave up 7 bases; unmatched junction bases: 4. CDR1 is MNHEY, CDR2 SMNVEV, per germline (reference sequence). The CDR3 sequence is 13 residues long. The CDR3 DNA reads TGTGCCAGCAGTCCGACAGGGGTAAATGAGCAGTTCTTC. It specifies CASSPTGVNEQFF.

The J gene is TRBJ1-2, the V gene TRBV4-2; D is perhaps TRBD1 (6 bases). Trimming stripped 0 bases from V and 1 base from J, with 12 bases between. The germline V gene encodes CDR1 LGHNA and CDR2 YNFKEQ. CDR3 length: 16 amino acids. The CDR3 sequence: CASSQEGGQLNYGYTF. The CDR3 bases are TGTGCCAGCAGCCAAGAAGGCGGACAGCTTAACTATGGCTACACCTTC.

The chain recombines TRBV5-4 with TRBJ2-7; tentatively, D is TRBD1 (6 bases). The CDR3 has 16 amino acids. Trimming removed 2 bases at V and 3 bases at J, with 18 bases between. Germline V gene sequence: CDR1 SGHNT, CDR2 YYREEE (reference sequence). The DNA of the CDR3 is TGTGCCAGCAGCTTTGGGCAAGGGGGAAGGGGCTACGAGCAGTACTTC. As protein: CASSFGQGGRGYEQYF.

The J gene is TRBJ1-2, the V gene TRBV30; no firm D call. Germline CDR1 and CDR2: GTSNPN and SVGIG (reference sequence). The CDR3 length is 12 residues. V gave up 0 bases and J gave up 7 bases, with 9 bases separating them. The CDR3: CAWSVEFGGYTF. As DNA, the CDR3 is TGTGCCTGGAGTGTTGAATTCGGTGGCTACACCTTC. Full variable domain (missing parts from reference TRBV30 and TRBJ1-2): SQTIHQWPATLVQPVGSPLSLECTVEGTSNPNLYWYRQAAGRGLQLLFYSVGIGQISSEVPQNLSASRPQDRQFILSSKKLLLSDSGFYLCAWSVEFGGYTFGSGTRLTVV.

This chain uses TRBV27 with TRBJ1-4; D gene ambiguous. Germline loops: CDR1 MNHEY, CDR2 SMNVEV (reference sequence). V gave up 4 bases and J gave up 3 bases, with 15 bases separating them. The CDR3 covers 16 residues. The CDR3 nucleotides read TGTGCCAGCAGTTGGGTCGCAGGAGGAGCTAATGAAAAACTGTTTTTT. Amino acid sequence: CASSWVAGGANEKLFF.

The chain joins TRBV5-6 to TRBJ1-1; weak D call: TRBD1 (5 bases). The CDR3 spans 16 residues. Trimming removed 0 bases from V and 4 bases from J, with 16 bases in between. Germline-derived CDR1 and CDR2 are SGHDT and YYEEEE. The CDR3 nucleotides read TGTGCCAGCAGCTTGGAGGGGCAGGGTAGGAGCACTGAAGCTTTCTTT. Amino acids: CASSLEGQGRSTEAFF.

The genes are TRBV6-1 and TRBJ2-3, with TRBD2 matching 9 bases. The trim removed 2 bases at V and 1 base at J, leaving 10 bases unmatched. The germline V gene encodes CDR1 MNHNS and CDR2 SASEGT. This CDR3 has 18 amino acids. The chain's CDR3 is CASSESLASGDRTDTQYF. The DNA of the CDR3 is TGTGCCAGCAGTGAATCCCTCGCTAGCGGGGACCGCACAGATACGCAGTATTTT.

Only one count was recorded for this clone. This sequence joins TRBV29-1 and TRBJ2-7; TRBD2 agrees at 7 bases. Losses at the gene ends were 1 base for V and 5 bases for J; bases not matched to a gene: 11. Germline CDR1 reads SQVTM; CDR2 reads ANQGSEA. This CDR3 comprises 15 residues. The CDR3 is CSVEGTRGGWDEQYF. CDR3 DNA sequence: TGCAGCGTTGAAGGGACTAGGGGAGGGTGGGACGAGCAGTACTTC.

The chain couples TRBV14 to TRBJ2-1, with 15 nucleotides matching TRBD2. V lost 3 bases, J lost 6 bases, and 0 bases stayed unmatched. CDR3 length: 15 amino acids. Germline lookup yields CDR1 SGHDN and CDR2 FVKESK. As DNA, the CDR3 is TGTGCCAGCAGCCAGGGACTAGCGGGAGGCAATGAGCAGTTCTTC. It codes for CASSQGLAGGNEQFF.

The gene calls are TRBV4-3 and TRBJ2-7, with D possibly TRBD2 on 6 matching bases. The V gene lost 0 bases and the J gene lost 2 bases, with 8 bases spanning the gap. The germline V gene has CDR1 LGHNA and CDR2 YSLEER. This CDR3 comprises 14 residues. CDR3 protein: CASSQDRLAYEQYF. The CDR3, as DNA: TGCGCCAGCAGCCAAGATAGACTAGCCTACGAGCAGTACTTC.

The V call is TRBV7-9, the J call TRBJ2-1; 9 bases align to TRBD2. The V gene end was trimmed by 5 bases and the J gene end by 7 bases; junction bases not matched to a gene: 9. The CDR3 covers 15 residues. Per the germline V gene, CDR1 is SEHNR and CDR2 is FQNEAQ (reference sequence). The CDR3 protein is CASSGTSSVRNEQFF. The CDR3 bases are TGTGCCAGCAGCGGGACTAGCAGCGTTCGGAATGAGCAGTTCTTC.

The rearrangement uses TRBV11-2 and TRBJ2-7, with D perhaps TRBD1 (6 bases). CDR1 and CDR2 from the germline V gene are SGHAT and FQNNGV. V was shortened by 5 bases and J by 4 bases, with 12 bases between the two germline ends. The CDR3 is 13 amino acids. CDR3 in amino acids: CASSPPGQYEQYF. The CDR3 bases are TGTGCCAGCAGCCCCCCGGGACAATACGAGCAGTACTTC.

V gene TRBV2 combines with J gene TRBJ1-5; 7 positions match TRBD1. Germline V gene lookup returns CDR1 SNHLY and CDR2 FYNNEI. V lost 5 bases, J lost 4 bases, and 5 bases stayed unmatched. This CDR3 has 14 residues. The CDR3 region has the DNA TGTGCCAGCAGTTCCGGGACAGCAAATCAGCCCCAGCATTTT. This sequence encodes CASSSGTANQPQHF.

V gene TRBV5-1 combines with J gene TRBJ2-7; 9 bases match TRBD2. This CDR3 is 16 amino acids long. V lost 5 bases and J lost 4; bases outside the gene matches: 13. CDR1 and CDR2 from the germline V gene are SGHRS and YFSETQ. The CDR3 region is CASRPRLAEGWYEQYF. CDR3 nucleotide sequence: TGCGCCAGCAGACCTAGACTAGCGGAAGGATGGTACGAGCAGTACTTC.

This chain links TRBV5-6 with TRBJ2-7; 8 positions match TRBD2. The CDR3 covers 13 residues. CDR1 is SGHDT, CDR2 YYEEEE, per germline. The V segment lost 4 bases and the J segment 4 bases; nucleotides outside the gene matches: 4. CDR3 region: CASSKPGGYEQYF. The DNA of the CDR3 is TGTGCCAGCAGCAAGCCGGGAGGGTACGAGCAGTACTTC. Filled out from reference TRBV5-6 and TRBJ2-7, the complete variable domain reads DAGVTQSPTHLIKTRGQQVTLRCSPKSGHDTVSWYQQALGQGPQFIFQYYEEEERQRGNFPDRFSGHQFPNYSSELNVNALLLGDSALYLCASSKPGGYEQYFGPGTRLTVT.